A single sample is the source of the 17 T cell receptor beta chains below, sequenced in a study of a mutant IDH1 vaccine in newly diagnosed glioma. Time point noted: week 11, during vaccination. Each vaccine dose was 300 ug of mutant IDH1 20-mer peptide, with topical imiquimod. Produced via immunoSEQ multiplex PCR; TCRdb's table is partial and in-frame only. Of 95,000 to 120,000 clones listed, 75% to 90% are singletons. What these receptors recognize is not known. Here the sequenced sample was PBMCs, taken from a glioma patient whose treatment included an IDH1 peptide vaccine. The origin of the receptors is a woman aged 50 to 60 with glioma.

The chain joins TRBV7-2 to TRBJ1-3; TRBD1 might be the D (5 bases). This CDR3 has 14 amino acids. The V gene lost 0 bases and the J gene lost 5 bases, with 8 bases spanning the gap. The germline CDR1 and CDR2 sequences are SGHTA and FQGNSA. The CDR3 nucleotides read TGTGCCAGCAGCTTAGCCGACAGCCGAAACACCATATATTTT. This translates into CASSLADSRNTIYF.

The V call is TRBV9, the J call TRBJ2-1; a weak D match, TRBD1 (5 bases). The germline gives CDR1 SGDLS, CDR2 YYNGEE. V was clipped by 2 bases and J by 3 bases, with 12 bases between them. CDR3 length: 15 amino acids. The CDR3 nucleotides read TGTGCCAGCAGCGTTTCTGGGGCCGGCTACAATGAGCAGTTCTTC. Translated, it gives CASSVSGAGYNEQFF.

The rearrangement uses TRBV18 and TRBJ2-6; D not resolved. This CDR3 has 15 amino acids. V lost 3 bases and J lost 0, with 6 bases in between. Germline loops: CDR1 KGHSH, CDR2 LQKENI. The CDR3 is CASSPSGSGANVLTF. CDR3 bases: TGTGCCAGCTCACCCTCGGGCTCTGGGGCCAACGTCCTGACTTTC.

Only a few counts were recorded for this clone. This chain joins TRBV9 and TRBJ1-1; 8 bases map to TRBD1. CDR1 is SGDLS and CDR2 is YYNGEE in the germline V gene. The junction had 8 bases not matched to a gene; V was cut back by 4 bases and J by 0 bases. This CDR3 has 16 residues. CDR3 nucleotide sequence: TGTGCCAGCAGCCGGGGACAGGACCCCATGAACACTGAAGCTTTCTTT. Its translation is CASSRGQDPMNTEAFF.

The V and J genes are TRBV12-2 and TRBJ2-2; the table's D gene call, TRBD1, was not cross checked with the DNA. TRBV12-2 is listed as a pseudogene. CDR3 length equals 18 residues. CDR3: CASRSIKGGQGETGELFF. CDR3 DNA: TGTGCAAGTCGCTCCATCAAGGGGGGACAGGGCGAGACCGGGGAGCTGTTTTTT.

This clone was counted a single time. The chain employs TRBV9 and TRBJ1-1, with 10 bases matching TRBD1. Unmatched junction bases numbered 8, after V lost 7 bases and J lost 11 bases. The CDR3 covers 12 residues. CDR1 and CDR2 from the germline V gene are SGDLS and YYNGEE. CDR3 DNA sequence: TGTGCCAGCGGGACAGGGGCCTATTCGGCTTTCTTT. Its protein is CASGTGAYSAFF.

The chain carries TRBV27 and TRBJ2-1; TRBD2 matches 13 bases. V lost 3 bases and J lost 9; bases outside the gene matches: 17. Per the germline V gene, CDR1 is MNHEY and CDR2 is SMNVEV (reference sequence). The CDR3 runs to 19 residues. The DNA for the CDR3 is TGTGCCAGCAGTTTTTTGGCCACCTCAACTAGCGGGAGGGCCGGTGAGCAGTTCTTC. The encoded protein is CASSFLATSTSGRAGEQFF.

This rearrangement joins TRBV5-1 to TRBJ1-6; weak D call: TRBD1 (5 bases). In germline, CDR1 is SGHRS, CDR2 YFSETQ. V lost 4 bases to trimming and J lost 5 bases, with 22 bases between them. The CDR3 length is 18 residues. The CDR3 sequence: CASSASGIEAANNSPLHF. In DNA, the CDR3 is TGCGCCAGCAGCGCTTCAGGGATAGAAGCTGCTAATAATTCACCCCTCCACTTT.

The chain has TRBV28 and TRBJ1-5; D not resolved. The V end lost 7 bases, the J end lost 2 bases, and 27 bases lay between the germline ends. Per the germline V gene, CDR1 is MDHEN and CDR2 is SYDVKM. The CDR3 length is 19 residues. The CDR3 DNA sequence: TGTGCCAGCACCAGCGCTGTCGGCAGGAGGCGTTCCGGCAATCAGCCCCAGCATTTT. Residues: CASTSAVGRRRSGNQPQHF.

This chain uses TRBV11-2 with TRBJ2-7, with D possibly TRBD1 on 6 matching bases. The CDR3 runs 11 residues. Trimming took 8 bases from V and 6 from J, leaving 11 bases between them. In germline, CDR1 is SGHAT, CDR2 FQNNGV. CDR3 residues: CASPGVGEQYF. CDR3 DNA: TGTGCCAGCCCAGGGGTGGGCGAGCAGTACTTC. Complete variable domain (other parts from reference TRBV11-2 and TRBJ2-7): EAGVAQSPRYKIIEKRQSVAFWCNPISGHATLYWYQQILGQGPKLLIQFQNNGVVDDSQLPKDRFSAERLKGVDSTLKIQPAKLEDSAVYLCASPGVGEQYFGPGTRLTVT.

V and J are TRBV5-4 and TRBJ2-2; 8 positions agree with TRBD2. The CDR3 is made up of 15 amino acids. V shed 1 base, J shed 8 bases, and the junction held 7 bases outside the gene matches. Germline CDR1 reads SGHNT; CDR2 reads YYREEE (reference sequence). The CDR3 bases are TGTGCCAGCAGCTTGACCAGCGGGGGACCAGGGGAGCTGTTTTTT. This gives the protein CASSLTSGGPGELFF.

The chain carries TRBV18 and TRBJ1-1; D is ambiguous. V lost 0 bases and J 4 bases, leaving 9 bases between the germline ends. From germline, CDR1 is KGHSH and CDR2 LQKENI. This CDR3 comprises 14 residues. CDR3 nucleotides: TGTGCCAGCTCACCACCCATAATGGGCACTGAAGCTTTCTTT. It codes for CASSPPIMGTEAFF.

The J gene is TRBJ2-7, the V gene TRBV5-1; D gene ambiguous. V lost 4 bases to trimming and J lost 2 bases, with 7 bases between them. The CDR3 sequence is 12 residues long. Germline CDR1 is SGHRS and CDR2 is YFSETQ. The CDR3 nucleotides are TGCGCCAGCAGCGCTGCCCCCTACGAGCAGTACTTC. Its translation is CASSAAPYEQYF. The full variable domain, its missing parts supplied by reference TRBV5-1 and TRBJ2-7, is KAGVTQTPRYLIKTRGQQVTLSCSPISGHRSVSWYQQTPGQGLQFLFEYFSETQRNKGNFPGRFSGRQFSNSRSEMNVSTLELGDSALYLCASSAAPYEQYFGPGTRLTVT.

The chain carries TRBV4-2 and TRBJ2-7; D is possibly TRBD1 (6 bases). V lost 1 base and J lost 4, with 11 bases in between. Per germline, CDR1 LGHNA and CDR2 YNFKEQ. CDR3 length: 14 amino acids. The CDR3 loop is CASSQGMDSYEQYF. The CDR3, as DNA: TGTGCCAGCAGCCAAGGGATGGACAGTTACGAGCAGTACTTC.

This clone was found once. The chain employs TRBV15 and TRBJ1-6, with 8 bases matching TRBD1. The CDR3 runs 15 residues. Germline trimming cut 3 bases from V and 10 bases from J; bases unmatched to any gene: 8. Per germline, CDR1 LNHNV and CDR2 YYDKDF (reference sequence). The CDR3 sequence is CATSRAGQGESPLHF. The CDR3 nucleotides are TGTGCCACCAGCAGGGCCGGACAGGGCGAGTCACCCCTCCACTTT.

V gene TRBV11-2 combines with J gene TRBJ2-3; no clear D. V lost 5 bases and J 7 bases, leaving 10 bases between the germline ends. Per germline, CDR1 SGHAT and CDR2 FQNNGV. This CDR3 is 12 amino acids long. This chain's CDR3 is CASSVSRNTQYF. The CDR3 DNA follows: TGTGCCAGCAGCGTTTCGAGAAATACGCAGTATTTT.

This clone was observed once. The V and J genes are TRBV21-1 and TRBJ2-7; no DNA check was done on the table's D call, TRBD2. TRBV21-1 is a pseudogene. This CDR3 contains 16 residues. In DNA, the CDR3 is TGTGCCAGCAGCAGGCCCCTGAGGGCGCGGGGATGGGAGCAGTACTTC. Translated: CASSRPLRARGWEQYF.